The clone carrying this T cell receptor (beta chain) has a single count. Sequencing was performed with immunoSEQ multiplex PCR; in TCRdb, only in-frame clones are kept and a portion is missing. The profile shows 20,000 to 25,000 clones, 85% to 90% of them singletons. Time point indicated: recipient sample about 28 days before transplant, after cytoreduction. This specimen comes from a study of T cell clonotyping in hematopoietic cell transplantation. The CDR3 has 17 residues. V dropped 0 bases and J dropped 1 base, with 15 bases sitting between them. The germline V gene has CDR1 SGHTA and CDR2 FQGNSA.

The sequencing used peripheral blood mononuclear cells, collected before stem cell transplant. The sequence was obtained from a man aged 18 to 29 with biphenotypic leukemia. Some clones in this sample may be carry-over from other donors' samples. This chain connects TRBV7-2 to TRBJ2-5; D gene unclear. CDR3 in DNA: TGTGCCAGCAGCTTAGCCGGCAGTTGGTGGACCCAAGAGACCCAGTACTTC. It encodes CASSLAGSWWTQETQYF.